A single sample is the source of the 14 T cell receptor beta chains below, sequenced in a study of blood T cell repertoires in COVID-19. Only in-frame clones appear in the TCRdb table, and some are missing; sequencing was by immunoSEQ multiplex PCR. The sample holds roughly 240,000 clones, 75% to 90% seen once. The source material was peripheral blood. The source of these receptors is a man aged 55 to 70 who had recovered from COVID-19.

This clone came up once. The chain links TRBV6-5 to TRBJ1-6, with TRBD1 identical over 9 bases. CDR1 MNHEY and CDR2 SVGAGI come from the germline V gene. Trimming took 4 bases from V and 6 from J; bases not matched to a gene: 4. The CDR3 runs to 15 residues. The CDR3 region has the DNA TGTGCCAGCAGTTCGGGACAGGGAGCTAATTCACCCCTCCACTTT. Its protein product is CASSSGQGANSPLHF.

CDR3 region: CSASRLAGNNEQFF. CDR3 DNA sequence: TGCAGTGCTAGTCGACTAGCGGGCAACAATGAGCAGTTCTTC. The chain employs TRBV20-1 and TRBJ2-1, with TRBD2 identical over 10 bases. Per germline, CDR1 DFQATT and CDR2 SNEGSKA (reference sequence). V was pared by 3 bases and J by 5 bases, with 4 bases of the junction left unmatched. The CDR3 has 14 amino acids.

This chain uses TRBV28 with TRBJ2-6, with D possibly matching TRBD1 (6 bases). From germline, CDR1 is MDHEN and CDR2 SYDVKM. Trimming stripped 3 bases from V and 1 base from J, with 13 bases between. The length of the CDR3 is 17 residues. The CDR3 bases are TGTGCCAGCAGTTTGGGCAGGGGAACTTCTGGGGCCAACGTCCTGACTTTC. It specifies CASSLGRGTSGANVLTF.

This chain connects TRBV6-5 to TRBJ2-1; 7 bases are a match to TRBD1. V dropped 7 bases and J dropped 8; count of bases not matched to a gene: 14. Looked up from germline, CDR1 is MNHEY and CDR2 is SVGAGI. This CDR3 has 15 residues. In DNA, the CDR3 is TGTGCCAGCATCGGGACAGACAGATATGGGTATGAGCAGTTCTTC. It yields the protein CASIGTDRYGYEQFF.

The CDR3 DNA reads TGTGCCAGCTCACTTCTGCGGGGTGAGCAGTACTTC. Amino acid sequence: CASSLLRGEQYF. This sequence joins TRBV18 and TRBJ2-7; D possibly corresponds to TRBD2 (6 bases). CDR1 and CDR2 (germline): KGHSH, LQKENI. The germline V and J ends were trimmed by 4 bases and 7 bases, with 11 bases remaining between them. The CDR3 covers 12 residues.

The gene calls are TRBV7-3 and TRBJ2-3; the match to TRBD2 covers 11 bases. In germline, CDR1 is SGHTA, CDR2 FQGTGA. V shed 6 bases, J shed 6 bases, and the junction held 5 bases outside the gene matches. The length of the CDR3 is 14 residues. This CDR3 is CASSLAGGHDTQYF. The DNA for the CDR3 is TGTGCCAGCAGTCTAGCGGGGGGCCACGATACGCAGTATTTT. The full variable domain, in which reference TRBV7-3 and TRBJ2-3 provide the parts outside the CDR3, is GAGVSQTPSNKVTEKGKYVELRCDPISGHTALYWYRQSLGQGPEFLIYFQGTGAADDSGLPNDRFFAVRPEGSVSTLKIQRTERGDSAVYLCASSLAGGHDTQYFGPGTRLTVL.

The CDR3 here is CASSTPPDRDFYEQYF. Written as DNA, the CDR3 is TGTGCCAGCAGCACCCCACCGGACAGGGACTTCTACGAGCAGTACTTC. J is TRBJ2-7 and V is TRBV21-1; the table calls TRBD1, which could not be checked here. TRBV21-1 is described as a pseudogene. The CDR3 consists of 16 residues.

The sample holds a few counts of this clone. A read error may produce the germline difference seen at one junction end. CDR3 region: CASRGQKPGQGPNYGYTF. DNA for the CDR3: TGTGCTAGCAGGGGGCAGAAGCCGGGACAGGGGCCTAACTATGGCTACACCTTC. The gene calls are TRBV7-7 and TRBJ1-2; TRBD1 matches 10 bases. CDR3 size: 18 residues. The germline CDR1 and CDR2 sequences are SSHAT and FNYEAQ (reference sequence).

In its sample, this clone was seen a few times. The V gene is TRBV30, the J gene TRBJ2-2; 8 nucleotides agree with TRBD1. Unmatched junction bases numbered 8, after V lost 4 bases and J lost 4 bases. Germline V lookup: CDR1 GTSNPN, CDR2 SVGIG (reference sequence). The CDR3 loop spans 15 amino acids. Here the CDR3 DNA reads TGTGCCTGGAAACATGGGACAGGTATCACCGGGGAGCTGTTTTTT. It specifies CAWKHGTGITGELFF.

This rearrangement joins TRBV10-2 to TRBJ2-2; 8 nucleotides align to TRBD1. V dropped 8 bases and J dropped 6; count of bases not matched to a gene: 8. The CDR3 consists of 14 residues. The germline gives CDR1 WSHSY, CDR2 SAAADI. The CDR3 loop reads CASGTGQGSGELFF. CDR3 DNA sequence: TGCGCCAGCGGTACAGGACAGGGTTCCGGGGAGCTGTTTTTT.

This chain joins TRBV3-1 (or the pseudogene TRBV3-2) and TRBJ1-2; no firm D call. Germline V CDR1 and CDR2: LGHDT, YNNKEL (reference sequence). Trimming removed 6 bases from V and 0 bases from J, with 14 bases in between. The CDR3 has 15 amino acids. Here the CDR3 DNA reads TGTGCCAGCAGTCAGAGGAACACTGCTAACTATGGCTACACCTTC. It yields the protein CASSQRNTANYGYTF.

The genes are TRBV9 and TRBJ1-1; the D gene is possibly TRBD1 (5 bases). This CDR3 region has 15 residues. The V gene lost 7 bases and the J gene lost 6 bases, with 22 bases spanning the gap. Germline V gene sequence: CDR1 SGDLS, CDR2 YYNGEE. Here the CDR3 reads CASYHSPSGGAEAFF. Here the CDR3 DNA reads TGTGCCAGCTATCATTCCCCGAGTGGGGGGGCTGAAGCTTTCTTT.

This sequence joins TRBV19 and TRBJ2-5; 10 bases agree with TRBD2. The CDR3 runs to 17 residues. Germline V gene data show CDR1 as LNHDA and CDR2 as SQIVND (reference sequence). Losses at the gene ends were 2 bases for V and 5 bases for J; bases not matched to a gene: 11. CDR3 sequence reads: CASSILAGEEGLETQYF. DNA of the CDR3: TGTGCCAGTAGTATACTAGCGGGAGAAGAGGGGCTGGAGACCCAGTACTTC.

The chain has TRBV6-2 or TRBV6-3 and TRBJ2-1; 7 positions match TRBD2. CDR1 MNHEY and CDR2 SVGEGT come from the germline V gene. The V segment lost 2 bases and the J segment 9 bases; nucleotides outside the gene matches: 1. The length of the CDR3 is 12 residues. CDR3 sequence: CASSYAGVEQFF. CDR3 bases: TGTGCCAGCAGTTACGCGGGGGTTGAGCAGTTCTTC.